This T cell receptor beta chain was found in a study of cytomegalovirus exposure and HLA in healthy donors. The CDR3 has 12 residues. The germline CDR1 and CDR2 sequences are MNHNY and SVGAGI (reference sequence). V dropped 6 bases and J dropped 9; count of bases not matched to a gene: 5. Use of 60 Vbeta and 13 Jbeta primers characterized the PCR. TCRdb's table, derived via immunoSEQ multiplex PCR, lists solely in-frame clones and lacks some. The profile covers 150,000 to 180,000 clones, with 60% to 75% appearing a single time and about 2.7% taken by the ten largest. Sequenced input: PBMCs. The sequence was obtained from a man aged 18 to 35 in good health and CMV-seronegative. This chain joins TRBV6-6 and TRBJ1-1, with TRBD1 matching over 9 bases. The CDR3 protein is CASRPGQGKAFF. CDR3 bases: TGTGCCAGCAGGCCCGGACAGGGGAAAGCTTTCTTT.